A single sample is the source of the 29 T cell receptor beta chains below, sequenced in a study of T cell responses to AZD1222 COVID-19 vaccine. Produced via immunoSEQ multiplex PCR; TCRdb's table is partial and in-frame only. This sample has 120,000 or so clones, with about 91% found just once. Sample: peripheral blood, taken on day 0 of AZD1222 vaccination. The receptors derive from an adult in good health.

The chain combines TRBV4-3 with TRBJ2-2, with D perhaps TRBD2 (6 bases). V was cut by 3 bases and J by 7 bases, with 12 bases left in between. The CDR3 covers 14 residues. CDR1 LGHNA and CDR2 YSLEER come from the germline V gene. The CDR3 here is CASSHRLGIGELFF. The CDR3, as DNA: TGCGCCAGCAGCCATAGACTAGGGATCGGGGAGCTGTTTTTT.

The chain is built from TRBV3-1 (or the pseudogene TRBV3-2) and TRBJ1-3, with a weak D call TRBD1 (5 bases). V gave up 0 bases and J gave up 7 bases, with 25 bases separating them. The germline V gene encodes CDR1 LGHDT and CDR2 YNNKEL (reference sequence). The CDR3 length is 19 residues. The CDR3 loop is CASSQDRSTLGRRRNTIYF. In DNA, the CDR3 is TGTGCCAGCAGCCAAGATCGATCCACCTTGGGACGTAGAAGGAACACCATATATTTT.

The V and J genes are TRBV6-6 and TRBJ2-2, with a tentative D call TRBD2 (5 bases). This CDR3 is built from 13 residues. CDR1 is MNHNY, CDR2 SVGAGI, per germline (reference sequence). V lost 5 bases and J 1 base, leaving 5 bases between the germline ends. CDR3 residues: CASSRGNTGELFF. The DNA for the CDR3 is TGTGCCAGCAGTCGGGGGAACACCGGGGAGCTGTTTTTT.

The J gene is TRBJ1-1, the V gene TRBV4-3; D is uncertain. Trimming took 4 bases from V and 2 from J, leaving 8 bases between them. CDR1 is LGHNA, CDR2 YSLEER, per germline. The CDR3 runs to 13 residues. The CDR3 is CASSRAVNTEAFF. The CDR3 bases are TGCGCCAGCAGCCGGGCCGTCAACACTGAAGCTTTCTTT.

As DNA, the CDR3 is TGTGCCAGCAGACAGGGGGCGGTGAACACTGAAGCTTTCTTT. Protein: CASRQGAVNTEAFF. The rearrangement links TRBV27 to TRBJ1-1; TRBD1 matches 9 bases. The CDR3 spans 14 residues. J lost 0 bases, V lost 6 bases, and 2 bases had no gene match. CDR1 is MNHEY and CDR2 is SMNVEV in the germline V gene (reference sequence).

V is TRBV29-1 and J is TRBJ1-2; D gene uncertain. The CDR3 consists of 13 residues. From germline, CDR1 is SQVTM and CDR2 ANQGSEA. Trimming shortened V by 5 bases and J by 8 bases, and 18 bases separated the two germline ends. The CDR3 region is CSVRSTSKEGYTF. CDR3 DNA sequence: TGCAGCGTTAGATCTACATCAAAGGAGGGCTACACCTTC.

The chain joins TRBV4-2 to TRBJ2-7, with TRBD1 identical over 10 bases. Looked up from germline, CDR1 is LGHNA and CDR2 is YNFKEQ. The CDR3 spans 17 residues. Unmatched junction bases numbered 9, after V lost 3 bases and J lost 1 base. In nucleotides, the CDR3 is TGTGCCAGCAGCCATGTCCAAGGACAGGGGGTTTCCTACGAGCAGTACTTC. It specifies CASSHVQGQGVSYEQYF.

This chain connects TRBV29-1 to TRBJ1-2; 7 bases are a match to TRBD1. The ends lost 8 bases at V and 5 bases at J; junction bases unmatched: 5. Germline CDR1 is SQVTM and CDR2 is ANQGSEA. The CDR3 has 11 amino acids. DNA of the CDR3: TGCAGCACAGACAGGGCTTATGGCTACACCTTC. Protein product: CSTDRAYGYTF.

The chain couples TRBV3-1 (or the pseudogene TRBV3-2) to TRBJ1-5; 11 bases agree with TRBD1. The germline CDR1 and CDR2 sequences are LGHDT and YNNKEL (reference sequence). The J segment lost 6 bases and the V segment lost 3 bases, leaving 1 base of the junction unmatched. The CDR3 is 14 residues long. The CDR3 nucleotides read TGTGCCAGCAGCCAGGACAGGGGGCGTCAGCCCCAGCATTTT. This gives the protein CASSQDRGRQPQHF.

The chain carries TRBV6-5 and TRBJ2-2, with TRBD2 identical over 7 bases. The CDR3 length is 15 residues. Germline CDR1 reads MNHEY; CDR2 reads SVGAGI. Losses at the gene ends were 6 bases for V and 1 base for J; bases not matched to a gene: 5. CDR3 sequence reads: CASRDGTKNTGELFF. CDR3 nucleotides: TGTGCCAGCAGGGACGGGACTAAGAACACCGGGGAGCTGTTTTTT.

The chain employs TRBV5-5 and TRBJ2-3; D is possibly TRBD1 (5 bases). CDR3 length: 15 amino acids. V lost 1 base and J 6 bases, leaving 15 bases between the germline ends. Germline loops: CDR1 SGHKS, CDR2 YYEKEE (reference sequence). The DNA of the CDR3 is TGTGCCAGCAGCTTGTACCCAGACAGCGATGATACGCAGTATTTT. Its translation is CASSLYPDSDDTQYF.

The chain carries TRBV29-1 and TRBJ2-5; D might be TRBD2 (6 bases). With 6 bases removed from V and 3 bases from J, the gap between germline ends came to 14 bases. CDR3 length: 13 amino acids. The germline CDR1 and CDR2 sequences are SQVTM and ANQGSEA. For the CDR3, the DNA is TGCAGCGTATCTCCCGGGAGAGAAGAGACCCAGTACTTC. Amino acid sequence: CSVSPGREETQYF.

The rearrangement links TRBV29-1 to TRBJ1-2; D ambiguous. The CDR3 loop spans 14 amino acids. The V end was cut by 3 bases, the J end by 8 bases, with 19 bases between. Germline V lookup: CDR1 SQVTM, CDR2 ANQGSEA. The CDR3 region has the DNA TGCAGCGTTGAGGGCCCCGGGCGCTCGGGGGGCTACACCTTC. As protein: CSVEGPGRSGGYTF.

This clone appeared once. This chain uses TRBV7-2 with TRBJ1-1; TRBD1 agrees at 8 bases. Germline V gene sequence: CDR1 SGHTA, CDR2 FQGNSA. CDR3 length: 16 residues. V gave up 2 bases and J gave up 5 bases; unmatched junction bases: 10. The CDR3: CASSLTTPGGRTEAFF. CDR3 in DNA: TGTGCCAGCAGCTTAACAACCCCAGGGGGCAGAACTGAAGCTTTCTTT.

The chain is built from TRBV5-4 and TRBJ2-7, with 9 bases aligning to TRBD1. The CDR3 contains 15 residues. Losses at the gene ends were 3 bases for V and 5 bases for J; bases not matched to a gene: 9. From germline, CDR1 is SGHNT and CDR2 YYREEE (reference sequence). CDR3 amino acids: CASSSRTGEVDEQYF. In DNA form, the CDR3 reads TGTGCCAGCAGCTCGAGGACAGGGGAAGTTGACGAGCAGTACTTC. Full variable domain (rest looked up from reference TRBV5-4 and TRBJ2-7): ETGVTQSPTHLIKTRGQQVTLRCSSQSGHNTVSWYQQALGQGPQFIFQYYREEENGRGNFPPRFSGLQFPNYSSELNVNALELDDSALYLCASSSRTGEVDEQYFGPGTRLTVT.

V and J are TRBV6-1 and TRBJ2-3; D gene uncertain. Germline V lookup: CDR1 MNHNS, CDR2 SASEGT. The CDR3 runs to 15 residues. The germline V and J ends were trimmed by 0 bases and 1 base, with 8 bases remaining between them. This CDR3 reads CASSEAMSGTDTQYF. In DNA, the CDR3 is TGTGCCAGCAGTGAAGCTATGAGCGGCACAGATACGCAGTATTTT.

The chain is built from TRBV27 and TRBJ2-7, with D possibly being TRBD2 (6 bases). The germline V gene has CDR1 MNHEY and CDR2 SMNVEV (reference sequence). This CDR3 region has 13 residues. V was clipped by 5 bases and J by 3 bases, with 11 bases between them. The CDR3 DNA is TGTGCCAGCAGTAATTCCGGGAGCTACGAGCAGTACTTC. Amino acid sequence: CASSNSGSYEQYF.

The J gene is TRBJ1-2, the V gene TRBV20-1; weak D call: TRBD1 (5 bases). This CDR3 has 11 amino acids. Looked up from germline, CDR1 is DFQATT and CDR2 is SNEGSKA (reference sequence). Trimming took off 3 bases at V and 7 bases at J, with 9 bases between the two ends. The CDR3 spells CSARGGSGYTF. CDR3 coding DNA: TGCAGTGCTAGGGGGGGGAGTGGCTACACCTTC.

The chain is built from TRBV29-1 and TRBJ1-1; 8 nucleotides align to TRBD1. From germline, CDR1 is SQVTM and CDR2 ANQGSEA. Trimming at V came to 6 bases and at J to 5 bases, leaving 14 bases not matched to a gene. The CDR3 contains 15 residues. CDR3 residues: CSVPDRDKRGTEAFF. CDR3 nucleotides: TGCAGCGTCCCGGACAGGGATAAGAGAGGAACTGAAGCTTTCTTT.

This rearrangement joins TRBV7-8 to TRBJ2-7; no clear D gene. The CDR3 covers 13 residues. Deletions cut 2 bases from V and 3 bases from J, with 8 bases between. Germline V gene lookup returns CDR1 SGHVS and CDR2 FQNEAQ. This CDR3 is CASSLSAVYEQYF. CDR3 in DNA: TGTGCCAGCAGCTTATCGGCAGTCTACGAGCAGTACTTC.

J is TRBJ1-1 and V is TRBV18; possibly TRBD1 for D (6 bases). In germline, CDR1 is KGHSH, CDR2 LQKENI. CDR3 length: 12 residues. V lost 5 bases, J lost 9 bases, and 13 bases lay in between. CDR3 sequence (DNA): TGTGCCAGCTCATATGACAGGCGTCAAGCTTTCTTT. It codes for CASSYDRRQAFF.

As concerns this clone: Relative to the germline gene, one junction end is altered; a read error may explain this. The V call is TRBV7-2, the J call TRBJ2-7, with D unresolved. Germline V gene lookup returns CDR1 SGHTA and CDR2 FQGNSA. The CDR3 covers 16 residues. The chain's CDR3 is CASSLDGDFYSYEQYF. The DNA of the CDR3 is TGTGCCAGCAGTTTAGACGGCGACTTCTACTCCTACGAGCAGTACTTC.

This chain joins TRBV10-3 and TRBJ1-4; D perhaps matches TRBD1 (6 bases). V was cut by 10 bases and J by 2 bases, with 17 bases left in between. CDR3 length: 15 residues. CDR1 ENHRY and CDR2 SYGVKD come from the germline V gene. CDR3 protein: CATSRTQGTNEKLFF. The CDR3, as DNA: TGTGCCACTTCACGAACCCAGGGGACTAATGAAAAACTGTTTTTT.

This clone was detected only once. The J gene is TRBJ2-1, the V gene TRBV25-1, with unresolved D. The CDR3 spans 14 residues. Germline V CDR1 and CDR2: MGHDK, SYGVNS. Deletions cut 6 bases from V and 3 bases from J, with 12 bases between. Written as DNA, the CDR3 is TGTGCCAGCAGCGGCGGTCCGAGCTACAATGAGCAGTTCTTC. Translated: CASSGGPSYNEQFF.

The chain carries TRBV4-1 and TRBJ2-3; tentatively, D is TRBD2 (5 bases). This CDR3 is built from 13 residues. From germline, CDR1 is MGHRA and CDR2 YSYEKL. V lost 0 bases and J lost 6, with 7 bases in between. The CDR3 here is CASSQETGDTQYF. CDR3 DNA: TGCGCCAGCAGCCAAGAAACGGGGGATACGCAGTATTTT.

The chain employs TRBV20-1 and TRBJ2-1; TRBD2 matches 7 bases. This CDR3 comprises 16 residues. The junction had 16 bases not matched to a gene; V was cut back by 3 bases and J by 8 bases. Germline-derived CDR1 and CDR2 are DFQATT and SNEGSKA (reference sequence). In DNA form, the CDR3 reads TGCAGTGCTAGTGCCCTCACTAGCGCGACTCCCCATGAGCAGTTCTTC. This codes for CSASALTSATPHEQFF.

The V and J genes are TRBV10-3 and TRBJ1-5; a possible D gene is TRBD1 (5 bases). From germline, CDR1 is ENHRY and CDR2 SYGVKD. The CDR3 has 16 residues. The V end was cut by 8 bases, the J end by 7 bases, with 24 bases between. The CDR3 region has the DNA TGTGCCATCTCGGCAACAGGCGGGCAGGGTGGACAGCCCCAGCATTTT. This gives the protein CAISATGGQGGQPQHF.

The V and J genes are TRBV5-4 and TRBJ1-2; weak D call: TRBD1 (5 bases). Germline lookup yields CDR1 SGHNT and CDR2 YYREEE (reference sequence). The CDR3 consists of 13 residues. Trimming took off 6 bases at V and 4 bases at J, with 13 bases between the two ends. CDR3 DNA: TGTGCCAGCATTCCAGGGAGCGGCTATGGCTACACCTTC. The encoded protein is CASIPGSGYGYTF.

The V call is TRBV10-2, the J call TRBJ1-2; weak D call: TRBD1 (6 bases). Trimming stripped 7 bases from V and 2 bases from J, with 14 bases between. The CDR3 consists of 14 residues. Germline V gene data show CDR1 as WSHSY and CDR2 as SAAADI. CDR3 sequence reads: CASTRGGQNYGYTF. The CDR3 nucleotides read TGCGCCAGCACTCGCGGGGGGCAAAACTATGGCTACACCTTC.